This T cell receptor beta chain came from a study of cytomegalovirus exposure and HLA in healthy donors. About this clone itself: The antigen is undetermined.

Study findings and constraints: Upon later analysis, HLA-associated TCR beta chains proved more clonally expanded than other, equally common chains. V- and J-gene trimming in TCR beta was tied to a missense DCLRE1C variant by an analysis performed later. Analyzed later, most CMV-associated TCR beta chains appeared HLA-restricted. For most subjects, TCR beta sequences were reported to predict HLA-A and HLA-B alleles with accuracy.

Use of 60 Vbeta and 13 Jbeta primers characterized the PCR. Libraries were prepared by immunoSEQ multiplex PCR; TCRdb keeps only in-frame clonotypes and omits some of them. The sample consists of around 170,000 clones, about 84% of them appearing once. The TCR comes from a man aged 45-60 years in good health and CMV-seronegative. Sequencing input: PBMCs.

CDR3 sequence reads: CASSPGRDQPQHF. CDR3 coding DNA: TGTGCCAGCTCACCTGGGCGGGATCAGCCCCAGCATTTT. The V call is TRBV18, the J call TRBJ1-5, with D unresolved. The V end was cut by 3 bases, the J end by 5 bases, with 8 bases between. The CDR3 is made up of 13 amino acids. Germline values: CDR1 KGHSH, CDR2 LQKENI.